This paragraph covers one T cell receptor beta chain sequence. The antigen remains undetermined. This record comes from a study of OX40 agonist ivuxolimab in advanced cancers. Study-level background: The eligibility criteria allowed prior anti-PD-1, anti-PD-L1 or anti-CTLA-4 therapy, and under 50% had some. Three patients, one with hepatocellular carcinoma and two with cutaneous melanoma, achieved partial responses.

Profiling relied on immunoSEQ multiplex PCR, and the TCRdb table lists in-frame clones only, not all of them. In the table there are about 100,000 clones, approximately 89% of which are singletons. Study outcomes and limitations: Partial responders at 0.1-3.0 mg/kg showed near-lowest clonal expansion. It was also the case that some nonresponders had low normalized T-cell clonal expansion.

The source material was CD4+ or CD8+ T cells sorted from blood, sampled in a trial of the OX40 agonist ivuxolimab. The source is an adult with an advanced solid tumor such as melanoma, head and neck, liver or kidney cancer.

This chain's CDR3 is CSVEPLGYPQFF. CDR3 coding DNA: TGCAGCGTTGAACCCCTCGGGTATCCGCAGTTCTTC. The V gene is TRBV29-1, the J gene TRBJ2-1; no definite D call. Germline V gene lookup returns CDR1 SQVTM and CDR2 ANQGSEA. V was clipped by 2 bases and J by 12 bases, with 14 bases between them. The CDR3 is 12 amino acids.